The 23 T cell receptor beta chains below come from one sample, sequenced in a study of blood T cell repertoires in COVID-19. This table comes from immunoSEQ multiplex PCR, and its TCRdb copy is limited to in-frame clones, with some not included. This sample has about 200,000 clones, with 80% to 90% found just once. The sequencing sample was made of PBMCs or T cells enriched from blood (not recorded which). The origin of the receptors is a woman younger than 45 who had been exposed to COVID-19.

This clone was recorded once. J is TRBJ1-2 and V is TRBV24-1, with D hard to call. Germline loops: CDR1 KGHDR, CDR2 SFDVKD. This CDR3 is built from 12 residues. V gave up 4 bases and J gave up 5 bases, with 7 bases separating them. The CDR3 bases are TGTGCCACCAGTGAGGGGAGGTATGGCTACACCTTC. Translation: CATSEGRYGYTF.

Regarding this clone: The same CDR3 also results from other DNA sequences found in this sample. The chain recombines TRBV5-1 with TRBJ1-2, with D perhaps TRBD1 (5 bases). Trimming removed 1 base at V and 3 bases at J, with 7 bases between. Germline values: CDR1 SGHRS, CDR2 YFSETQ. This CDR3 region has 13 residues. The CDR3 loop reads CASSLQGDYGYTF. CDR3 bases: TGCGCCAGCAGCTTGCAGGGTGACTATGGCTACACCTTC.

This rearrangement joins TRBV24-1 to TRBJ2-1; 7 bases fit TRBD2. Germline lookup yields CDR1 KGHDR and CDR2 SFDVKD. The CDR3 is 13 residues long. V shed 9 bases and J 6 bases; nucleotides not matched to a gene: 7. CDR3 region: CATGRGGGNEQFF. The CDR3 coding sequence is TGTGCCACCGGCCGTGGGGGGGGCAATGAGCAGTTCTTC.

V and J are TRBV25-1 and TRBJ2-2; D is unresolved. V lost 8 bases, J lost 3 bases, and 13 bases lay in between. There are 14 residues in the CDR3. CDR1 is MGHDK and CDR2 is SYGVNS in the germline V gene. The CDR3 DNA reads TGTGCCAGCCAGGCAATATTGGACACCGGGGAGCTGTTTTTT. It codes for CASQAILDTGELFF.

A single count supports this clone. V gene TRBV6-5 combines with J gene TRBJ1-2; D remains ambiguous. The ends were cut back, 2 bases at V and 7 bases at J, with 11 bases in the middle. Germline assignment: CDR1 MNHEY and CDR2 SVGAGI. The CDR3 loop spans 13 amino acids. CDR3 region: CASSYEAGRGYTF. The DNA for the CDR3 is TGTGCCAGCAGTTACGAAGCGGGTCGTGGCTACACCTTC.

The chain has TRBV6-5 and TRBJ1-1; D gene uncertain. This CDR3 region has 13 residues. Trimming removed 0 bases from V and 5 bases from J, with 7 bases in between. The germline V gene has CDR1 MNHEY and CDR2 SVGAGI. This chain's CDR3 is CASSYSGETEAFF. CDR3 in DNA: TGTGCCAGCAGTTACTCCGGGGAGACTGAAGCTTTCTTT.

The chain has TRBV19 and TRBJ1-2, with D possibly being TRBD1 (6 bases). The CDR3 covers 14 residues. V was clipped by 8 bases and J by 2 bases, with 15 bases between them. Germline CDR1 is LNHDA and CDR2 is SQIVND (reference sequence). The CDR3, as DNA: TGTGCCAGTCGTCCGGGGGGGGGCAACTATGGCTACACCTTC. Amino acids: CASRPGGGNYGYTF.

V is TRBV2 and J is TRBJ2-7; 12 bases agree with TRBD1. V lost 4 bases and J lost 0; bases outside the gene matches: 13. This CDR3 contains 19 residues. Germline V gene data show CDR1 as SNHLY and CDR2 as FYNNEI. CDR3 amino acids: CASSGGGQGARRSSYEQYF. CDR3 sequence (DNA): TGTGCCAGCAGTGGAGGGGGACAGGGGGCTCGGAGAAGCTCCTACGAGCAGTACTTC.

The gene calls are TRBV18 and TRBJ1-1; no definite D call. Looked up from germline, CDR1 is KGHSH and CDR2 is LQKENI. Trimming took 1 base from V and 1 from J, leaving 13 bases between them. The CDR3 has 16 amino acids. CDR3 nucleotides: TGTGCCAGCTCACCACGCGAGGTTTTAGAGAACACTGAAGCTTTCTTT. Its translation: CASSPREVLENTEAFF.

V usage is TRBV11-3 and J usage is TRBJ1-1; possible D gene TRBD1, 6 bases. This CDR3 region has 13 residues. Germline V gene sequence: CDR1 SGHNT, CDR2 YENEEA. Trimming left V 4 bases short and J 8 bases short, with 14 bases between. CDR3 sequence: CASSSMRQAEAFF. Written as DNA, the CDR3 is TGTGCCAGCAGCTCAATGAGACAGGCCGAAGCTTTCTTT.

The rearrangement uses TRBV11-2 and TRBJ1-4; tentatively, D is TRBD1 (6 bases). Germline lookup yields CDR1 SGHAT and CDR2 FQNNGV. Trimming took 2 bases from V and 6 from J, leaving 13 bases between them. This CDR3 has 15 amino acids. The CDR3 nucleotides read TGTGCCAGCAGCTTAATAGGGGGTCGGGATGAAAAACTGTTTTTT. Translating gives CASSLIGGRDEKLFF.

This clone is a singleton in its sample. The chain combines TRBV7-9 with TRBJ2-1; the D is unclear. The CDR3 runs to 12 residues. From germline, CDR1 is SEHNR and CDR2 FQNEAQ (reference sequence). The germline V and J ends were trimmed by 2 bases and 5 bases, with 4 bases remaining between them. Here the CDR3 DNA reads TGTGCCAGCAGCTTATCTCACAATGAGCAGTTCTTC. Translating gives CASSLSHNEQFF.

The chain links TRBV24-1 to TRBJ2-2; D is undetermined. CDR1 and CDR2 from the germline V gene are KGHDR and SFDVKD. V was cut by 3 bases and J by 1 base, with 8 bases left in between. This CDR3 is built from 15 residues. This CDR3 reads CATSDPRKNTGELFF. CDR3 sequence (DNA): TGTGCCACCAGTGATCCGCGAAAGAACACCGGGGAGCTGTTTTTT.

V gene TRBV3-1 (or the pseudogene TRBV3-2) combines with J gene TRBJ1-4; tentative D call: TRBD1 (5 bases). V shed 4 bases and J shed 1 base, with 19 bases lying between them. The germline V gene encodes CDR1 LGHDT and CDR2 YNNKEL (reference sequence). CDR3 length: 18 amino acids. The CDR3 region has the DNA TGTGCCAGCAGCCTCCGACGGACACTCTTTCTAACTAATGAAAAACTGTTTTTT. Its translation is CASSLRRTLFLTNEKLFF.

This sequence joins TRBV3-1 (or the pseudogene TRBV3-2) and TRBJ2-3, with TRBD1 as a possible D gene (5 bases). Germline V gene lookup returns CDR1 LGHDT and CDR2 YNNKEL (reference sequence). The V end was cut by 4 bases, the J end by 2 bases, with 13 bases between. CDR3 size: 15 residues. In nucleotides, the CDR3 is TGTGCCAGCAGCCTAGCAAGGGGATACACAGATACGCAGTATTTT. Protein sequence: CASSLARGYTDTQYF.

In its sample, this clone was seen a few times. The CDR3 DNA reads as TGCAGTGCTAGTGCCTCAGGGGGTTGGGGCAATGAGCAGTTCTTC. Translating it yields CSASASGGWGNEQFF. This chain uses TRBV20-1 with TRBJ2-1; 7 bases are shared with TRBD1. Looked up from germline, CDR1 is DFQATT and CDR2 is SNEGSKA (reference sequence). This CDR3 region has 15 residues. V shed 3 bases and J 6 bases; nucleotides not matched to a gene: 11.

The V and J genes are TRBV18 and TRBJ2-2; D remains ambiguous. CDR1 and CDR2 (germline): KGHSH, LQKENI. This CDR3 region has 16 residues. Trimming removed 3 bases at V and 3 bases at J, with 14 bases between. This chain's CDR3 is CASSPPSTRDTGELFF. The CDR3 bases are TGTGCCAGCTCACCGCCTTCCACCCGAGACACCGGGGAGCTGTTTTTT.

CDR3 DNA: TGTGCCAGCAGGCAGGGGACTAATGAAAAACTGTTTTTT. Translation: CASRQGTNEKLFF. The chain combines TRBV7-2 with TRBJ1-4; maybe TRBD1 (6 bases). The V end was cut by 6 bases, the J end by 2 bases, with 7 bases between. CDR1 is SGHTA, CDR2 FQGNSA, per germline. The CDR3 runs to 13 residues.

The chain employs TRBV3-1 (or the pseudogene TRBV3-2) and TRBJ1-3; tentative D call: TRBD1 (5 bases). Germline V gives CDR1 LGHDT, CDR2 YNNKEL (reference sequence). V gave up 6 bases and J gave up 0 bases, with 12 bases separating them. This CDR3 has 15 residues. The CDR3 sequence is CASRLAGLSGNTIYF. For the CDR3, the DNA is TGTGCCAGCAGACTGGCGGGGCTCTCTGGAAACACCATATATTTT.

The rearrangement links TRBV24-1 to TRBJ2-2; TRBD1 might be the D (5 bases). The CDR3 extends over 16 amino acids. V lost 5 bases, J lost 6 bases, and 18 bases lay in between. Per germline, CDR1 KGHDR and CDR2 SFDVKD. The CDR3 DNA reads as TGTGCCACCAGTGGCACACCAGGGATTATAGCCGGGGAGCTGTTTTTT. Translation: CATSGTPGIIAGELFF.

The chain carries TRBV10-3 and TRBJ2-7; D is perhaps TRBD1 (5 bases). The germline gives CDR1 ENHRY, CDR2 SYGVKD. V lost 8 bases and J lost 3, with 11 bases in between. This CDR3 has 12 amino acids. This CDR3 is CAIARQIYEQYF. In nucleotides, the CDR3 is TGTGCCATCGCGAGACAGATCTACGAGCAGTACTTC.

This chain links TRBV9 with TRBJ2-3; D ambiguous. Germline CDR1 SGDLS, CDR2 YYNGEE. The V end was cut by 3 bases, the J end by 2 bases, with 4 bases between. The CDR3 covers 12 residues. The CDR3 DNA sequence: TGTGCCAGCAGCGCCTCCACAGATACGCAGTATTTT. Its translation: CASSASTDTQYF.

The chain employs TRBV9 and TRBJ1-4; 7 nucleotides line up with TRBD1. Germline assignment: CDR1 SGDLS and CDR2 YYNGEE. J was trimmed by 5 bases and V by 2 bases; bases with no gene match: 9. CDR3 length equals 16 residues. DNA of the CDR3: TGTGCCAGCAGCGTGGGACTTGGAGGGGGCAATGAAAAACTGTTTTTT. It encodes CASSVGLGGGNEKLFF.